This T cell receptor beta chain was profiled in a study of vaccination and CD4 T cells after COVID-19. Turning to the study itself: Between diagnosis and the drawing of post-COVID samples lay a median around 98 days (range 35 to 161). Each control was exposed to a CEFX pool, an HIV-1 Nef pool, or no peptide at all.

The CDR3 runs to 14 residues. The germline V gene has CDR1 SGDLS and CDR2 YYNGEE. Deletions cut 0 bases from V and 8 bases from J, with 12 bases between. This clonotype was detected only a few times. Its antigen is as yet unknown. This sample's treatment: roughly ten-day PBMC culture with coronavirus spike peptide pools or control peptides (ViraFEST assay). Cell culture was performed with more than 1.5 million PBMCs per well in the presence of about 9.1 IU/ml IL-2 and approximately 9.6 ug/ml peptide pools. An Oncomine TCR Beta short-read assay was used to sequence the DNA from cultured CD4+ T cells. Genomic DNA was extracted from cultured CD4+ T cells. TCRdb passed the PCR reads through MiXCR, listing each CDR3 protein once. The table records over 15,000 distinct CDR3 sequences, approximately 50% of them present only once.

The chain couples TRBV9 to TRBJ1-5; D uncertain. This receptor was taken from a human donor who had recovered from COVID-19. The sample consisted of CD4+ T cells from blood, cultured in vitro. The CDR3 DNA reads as TGTGCCAGCAGCGTAGCGGGCGCCGGGGAGCCCCAGCATTTT. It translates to CASSVAGAGEPQHF.